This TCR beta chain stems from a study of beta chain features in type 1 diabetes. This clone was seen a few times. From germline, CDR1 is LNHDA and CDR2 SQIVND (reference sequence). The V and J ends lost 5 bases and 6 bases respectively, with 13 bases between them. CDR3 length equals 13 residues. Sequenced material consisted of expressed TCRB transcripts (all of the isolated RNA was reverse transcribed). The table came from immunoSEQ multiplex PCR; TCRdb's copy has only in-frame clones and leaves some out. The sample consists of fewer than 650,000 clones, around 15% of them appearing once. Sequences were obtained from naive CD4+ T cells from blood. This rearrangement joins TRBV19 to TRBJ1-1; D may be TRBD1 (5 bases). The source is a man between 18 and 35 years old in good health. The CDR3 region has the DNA TGTGCCAGTAGTCAGGGAGGTAGGGCTGAAGCTTTCTTT. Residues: CASSQGGRAEAFF. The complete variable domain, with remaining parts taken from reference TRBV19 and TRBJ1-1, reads DGGITQSPKYLFRKEGQNVTLSCEQNLNHDAMYWYRQDPGQGLRLIYYSQIVNDFQKGDIAEGYSVSREKKESFPLTVTSAQKNPTAFYLCASSQGGRAEAFFGQGTRLTVV.